The clone carrying this T cell receptor (beta chain) appeared a few times. Its antigen is unknown. This sample stems from a study of T-cell reconstitution after alpha-beta-depleted transplantation in children. Unique molecular identifiers tagged the TCRbeta library. Each CDR3 protein gets one entry after TCRdb re-called the PCR reads with MiXCR. Found here are about 980,000 distinct CDR3 sequences, roughly 31% of them singletons; the top ten hold roughly 30%. Study observations and caveats: After transplant, at about two months, alpha-beta T cells were reportedly derived from several hundred expanded graft clones. One year post-transplant, T-cell counts and diversity were largely derived from T cells produced anew. Recipient T cells and thymic progenitors that survived gave rise to the high TCRbeta diversity observed at day 60 in some patients.

Looked up from germline, CDR1 is SGHVS and CDR2 is FNYEAQ. V dropped 5 bases and J dropped 6; count of bases not matched to a gene: 6. The CDR3 has 13 residues. The clonotype originates from a boy younger than two who had a stem cell transplant for SCID, so the T cells may come from the graft donor. The chain couples TRBV7-6 to TRBJ2-7, with 8 nucleotides matching TRBD1. Specimen: PBMCs, mostly from graft donor cells, collected 360 days after TCRalphabeta/CD19-depleted stem cell transplant. The CDR3: CASSLRTGTEQYF. CDR3 sequence (DNA): TGTGCCAGCAGCCTCCGGACAGGGACCGAGCAGTACTTC. Looking up the rest from reference TRBV7-6 and TRBJ2-7 gives the full variable domain: GAGVSQSPRYKVTKRGQDVALRCDPISGHVSLYWYRQALGQGPEFLTYFNYEAQQDKSGLPNDRFSAERPEGSISTLTIQRTEQRDSAMYRCASSLRTGTEQYFGPGTRLTVT.